One and the same sample provided the 21 T cell receptor beta chains below, sequenced in a study of tumor-infiltrating lymphocytes in glioblastoma multiforme. TCRB libraries came from RNA via three nested multiplex PCR rounds. TCRdb re-called the multiplex PCR reads with MiXCR, one entry per CDR3 protein. The sample lists some 15,000 distinct CDR3 sequences, roughly 70% seen once, with 40% to 55% in the top ten. The sequencing sample was made of brain tumor tissue. All receptors come from a male donor with glioblastoma.

As for this clonotype: At one of its ends the junction is not consistent with the germline gene, which may arise from a read error. The chain is built from TRBV20-1 and TRBJ1-6; 9 nucleotides line up with TRBD1. Germline assignment: CDR1 DFQATT and CDR2 SNEGSKA (reference sequence). CDR3 length equals 13 residues. The chain's CDR3 is CKTSTGGNSPLHF. The CDR3 DNA is TGCAAGACCTCGACAGGGGGGAATTCACCCCTACACTTT.

The chain joins TRBV10-3 to TRBJ2-2, with D perhaps matching TRBD1 (5 bases). V was cut by 3 bases and J by 1 base, with 9 bases left in between. The CDR3 spans 15 residues. Germline V gives CDR1 ENHRY, CDR2 SYGVKD. CDR3 sequence: CAISDGAENTGELFF. For the CDR3, the DNA is TGTGCCATCAGTGATGGGGCGGAGAACACCGGGGAGCTGTTTTTT.

With regard to this clonotype: One end of the junction varies from germline; a read error may be responsible. The chain carries TRBV6-1 and TRBJ1-1, with a tentative D call TRBD1 (5 bases). Germline-derived CDR1 and CDR2 are MNHNS and SASEGT. The CDR3 is 14 amino acids. The CDR3 loop is CAGSPLQGAGGAFF. The CDR3 region has the DNA TGTGCCGGCAGTCCACTGCAGGGAGCCGGTGGAGCTTTCTTT.

A remark on this clonotype: A junction boundary mismatches the germline segment, possibly from a read error. This chain joins TRBV29-1 and TRBJ1-6; TRBD1 agrees at 7 bases. Looked up from germline, CDR1 is SQVTM and CDR2 is ANQGSEA. There are 13 residues in the CDR3. CDR3 nucleotide sequence: TGCGGCGTTCCCAGGGACAGAGAGTCACCCCTCCACTTT. This translates into CGVPRDRESPLHF.

Turning to this clonotype: This may stem from a read error, because a much larger clone lies one nucleotide away. This chain connects TRBV11-3 to TRBJ1-1; maybe TRBD1 (5 bases). This CDR3 is 15 amino acids long. Germline V CDR1 and CDR2: SGHNT, YENEEA. The V gene lost 2 bases and the J gene lost 1 base, with 11 bases spanning the gap. DNA of the CDR3: TGTGCCAGCAGCTTATCCGGGACCTGGAACACTGAAGCTTTCTTT. Translated: CASSLSGTWNTEAFF.

This clonotype is medium-sized within its sample. CDR3 DNA sequence: TGCAGCGTCCAGGGACAGGGTTCGGAGTACTTC. Translation gives CSVQGQGSEYF. The chain employs TRBV29-1 and TRBJ2-7; 9 positions match TRBD1. Germline V gives CDR1 SQVTM, CDR2 ANQGSEA. Trimming took 6 bases from V and 11 from J; bases not matched to a gene: 8. The CDR3 length is 11 residues.

This clonotype was seen more than once but under ten times. This chain joins TRBV11-2 and TRBJ2-7; D not certain. This CDR3 comprises 13 residues. Germline CDR1 and CDR2: SGHAT and FQNNGV. The ends were cut back, 0 bases at V and 4 bases at J, with 7 bases in the middle. For the CDR3, the DNA is TGTGCCAGCAGCTTAGACTCACTTTACGAGCAGTACTTC. Translated: CASSLDSLYEQYF.

Remarks on this clonotype: A much more abundant neighbour one base away suggests this may be a read error. The rearrangement uses TRBV11-1 and TRBJ2-1; 10 bases map to TRBD2. The V gene's germline CDR1 is SGHAT and CDR2 FQDESV (reference sequence). Trimming cost V 0 bases and J 9 bases; bases outside gene matches: 5. CDR3 length equals 15 residues. CDR3 protein: CASSLALAGSTEQFF. The CDR3 coding sequence is TGTGCCAGCAGCTTAGCACTAGCGGGAAGCACTGAGCAGTTCTTC.

This chain uses TRBV20-1 with TRBJ1-5; 7 bases align to TRBD1. The J segment lost 4 bases and the V segment lost 5 bases, leaving 8 bases of the junction unmatched. Germline V lookup: CDR1 DFQATT, CDR2 SNEGSKA (reference sequence). This CDR3 has 14 residues. CDR3 sequence: CSAGQDAPNQPQHF. CDR3 in DNA: TGCAGTGCTGGACAGGACGCCCCAAATCAGCCCCAGCATTTT.

This chain uses TRBV10-2 with TRBJ2-7; 12 bases match TRBD2. V lost 6 bases, J lost 0 bases, and 9 bases stayed unmatched. The germline V gene has CDR1 WSHSY and CDR2 SAAADI. This CDR3 contains 17 residues. This CDR3 reads CASSKLAGGPDSYEQYF. The CDR3 DNA reads as TGCGCCAGCAGCAAGCTAGCGGGAGGGCCAGACTCCTACGAGCAGTACTTC.

This clonotype turned up a few times. This may be a read error: a much more frequent sequence differs by one nucleotide. This chain connects TRBV11-2 to TRBJ2-7; D possibly corresponds to TRBD1 (6 bases). The CDR3 extends over 16 amino acids. V lost 0 bases, J lost 1 base, and 13 bases lay in between. Germline V gene sequence: CDR1 SGHAT, CDR2 FQNNGV. CDR3 nucleotide sequence: TGTGCCAGCAGCTTAGAGTTCGTGCAGGGGTCCTACGAGCAGTACTTC. This encodes CASSLEFVQGSYEQYF.

By share of the sample, this clonotype is medium-sized. The chain joins TRBV4-1 to TRBJ1-5; no definite D call. The CDR3 covers 13 residues. V dropped 0 bases and J dropped 5 bases, with 5 bases sitting between them. CDR1 MGHRA and CDR2 YSYEKL come from the germline V gene. The CDR3 DNA reads as TGCGCCAGCAGCCAAGAGCGAGATCAGCCCCAGCATTTT. Protein: CASSQERDQPQHF.

The chain couples TRBV7-3 to TRBJ2-6; maybe TRBD1 (5 bases). Per germline, CDR1 SGHTA and CDR2 FQGTGA. V dropped 1 base and J dropped 17 bases, with 21 bases sitting between them. This CDR3 spans 15 amino acids. CDR3 loop: CASSLMVSGANIVTF. Here the CDR3 DNA reads TGTGCCAGCAGCTTAATGGTCTCTGGGGCCAACATCGTGACTTTC.

This clonotype was detected a few times. V usage is TRBV12-3 or TRBV12-4 and J usage is TRBJ1-1, with a possible D match to TRBD1 (5 bases). This CDR3 spans 13 amino acids. Trimming stripped 8 bases from V and 3 bases from J, with 13 bases between. CDR3 bases: TGTGCCAGCGGGGGGAGGGTAGACACTGAAGCTTTCTTT. It is translated as CASGGRVDTEAFF.

In this sample, this clonotype is medium-sized. This chain connects TRBV5-6 to TRBJ1-1, with D uncertain. Between the trimmed V and J ends, which lost 2 bases and 1 base, there was a span of 3 bases. CDR1 SGHDT and CDR2 YYEEEE come from the germline V gene. The CDR3 is made up of 12 amino acids. The CDR3 bases are TGTGCCAGCAGCTTCGCGAACACTGAAGCTTTCTTT. It is translated as CASSFANTEAFF.

In this sample, this clonotype turned up many times. V gene TRBV11-2 combines with J gene TRBJ2-7, with D perhaps matching TRBD2 (6 bases). Trimming cost V 8 bases and J 5 bases, with 16 bases left between them. This CDR3 has 13 residues. Germline V gene lookup returns CDR1 SGHAT and CDR2 FQNNGV. In DNA, the CDR3 is TGTGCCAGCGCGTTGTGGAGGGACCACGAGCAGTACTTC. Its protein is CASALWRDHEQYF.

This chain uses TRBV10-3 with TRBJ2-5; the D is unclear. The CDR3 length is 13 residues. V gave up 3 bases and J gave up 0 bases, with 5 bases separating them. Germline assignment: CDR1 ENHRY and CDR2 SYGVKD. The CDR3 protein is CAISDGYQETQYF. The CDR3 coding sequence is TGTGCCATCAGTGACGGGTACCAAGAGACCCAGTACTTC.

Notes on this clonotype: This may be a read error, as it is one base from a much larger clone. The V gene is TRBV20-1, the J gene TRBJ2-1; TRBD1 aligns across 9 bases. The CDR3 is made up of 14 amino acids. Germline CDR1 reads DFQATT; CDR2 reads SNEGSKA (reference sequence). The CDR3 bases are TGCAATGCTAGGGACAGGGTCTCCTACAATGAGCAGTTCTTC. Its protein product is CNARDRVSYNEQFF.

About this clonotype: Because it lacks the conserved phenylalanine or tryptophan at the end, this CDR3 is likely a read error. The chain couples TRBV28 to TRBJ2-7; the match to TRBD1 covers 8 bases. Germline lookup yields CDR1 MDHEN and CDR2 SYDVKM. The CDR3 extends over 16 amino acids. CDR3 nucleotide sequence: TGCGCCAGCAGAAAGGGTCCCGGACAGGGCGGTCACGAGCAGTACTGC. Translated: CASRKGPGQGGHEQYC.

Comments on this clonotype: One junction end does not reproduce the germline sequence, and a read error may be involved. This chain joins TRBV11-3 and TRBJ2-3; the match to TRBD1 covers 7 bases. The CDR3 sequence is 15 residues long. Germline V CDR1 and CDR2: SGHNT, YENEEA. The CDR3 loop is CVSRWKGQRLDTQYF. Here the CDR3 DNA reads TGTGTCAGCAGGTGGAAGGGACAGCGACTAGATACGCAGTATTTT.

The chain carries TRBV6-5 and TRBJ1-1; the D gene is possibly TRBD1 (5 bases). V was shortened by 5 bases and J by 7 bases, with 23 bases between the two germline ends. This CDR3 has 16 amino acids. CDR1 MNHEY and CDR2 SVGAGI come from the germline V gene. CDR3 in amino acids: CASSPTTDTGRDEAFF. In DNA, the CDR3 is TGTGCCAGCAGTCCGACTACAGATACGGGACGGGATGAAGCTTTCTTT.